The T cell receptor (beta chain) under discussion was sequenced for a study of OX40 agonist ivuxolimab in advanced cancers. Background on the study: Past anti-PD-1, anti-PD-L1 or anti-CTLA-4 therapy was accepted, and roughly 38% had received some.

V was clipped by 2 bases and J by 4 bases, with 11 bases between them. CDR1 is MNHNY and CDR2 is SVGAGI in the germline V gene (reference sequence). The CDR3 runs 14 residues. Method: immunoSEQ multiplex PCR; TCRdb's copy keeps in-frame clones and lacks some. The sample carries 75,000 to 85,000 clones, around 86% recorded once. V is TRBV6-6 and J is TRBJ2-5; the D is unclear. The source of this sequence is an adult with an advanced solid tumor such as melanoma, head and neck, liver or kidney cancer. Sequenced here: CD4+ or CD8+ T cells sorted from blood, sampled in a trial of the OX40 agonist ivuxolimab. CDR3 sequence reads: CASSYKGSVETQYF. CDR3 sequence (DNA): TGTGCCAGCAGTTACAAAGGGTCGGTAGAGACCCAGTACTTC.